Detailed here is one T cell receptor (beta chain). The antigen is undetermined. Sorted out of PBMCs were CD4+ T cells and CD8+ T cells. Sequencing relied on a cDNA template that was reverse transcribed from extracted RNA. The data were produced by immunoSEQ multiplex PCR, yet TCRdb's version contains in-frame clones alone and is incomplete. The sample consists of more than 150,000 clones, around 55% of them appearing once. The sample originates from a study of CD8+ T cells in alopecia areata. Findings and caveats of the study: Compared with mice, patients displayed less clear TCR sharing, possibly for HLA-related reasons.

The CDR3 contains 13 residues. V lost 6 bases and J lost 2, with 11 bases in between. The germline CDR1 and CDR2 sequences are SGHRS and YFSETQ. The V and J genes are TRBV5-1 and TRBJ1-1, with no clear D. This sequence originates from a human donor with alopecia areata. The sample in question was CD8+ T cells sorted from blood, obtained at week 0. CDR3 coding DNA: TGCGCCAGCACCCTAGGACTAAACACTGAAGCTTTCTTT. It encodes CASTLGLNTEAFF.